This entry features one T cell receptor (beta chain) sequence. These data are taken from a study of blood T cell repertoires in COVID-19. Study in general: PBMCs, B-cell-depleted T cells, or T cells provided the cDNA or gDNA that made up the material.

The CDR3 runs to 17 residues. CDR1 SGHKS and CDR2 YYEKEE come from the germline V gene (reference sequence). The ends were cut back, 4 bases at V and 4 bases at J, with 24 bases in the middle. Data came from immunoSEQ multiplex PCR; TCRdb stores just in-frame clones and leaves some out. The table shows about 180,000 clones, with more than 70% occurring only once. The sequenced sample consisted of peripheral blood. This chain links TRBV5-5 with TRBJ2-7, with a possible D match to TRBD2 (5 bases). This clonotype originated in a woman under 40 with acute or convalescent COVID-19. The CDR3 region has the DNA TGTGCCAGCAGCCCCCCCCCTCGGGGTCCCACCTCTTACGAGCAGTACTTC. Protein: CASSPPPRGPTSYEQYF.